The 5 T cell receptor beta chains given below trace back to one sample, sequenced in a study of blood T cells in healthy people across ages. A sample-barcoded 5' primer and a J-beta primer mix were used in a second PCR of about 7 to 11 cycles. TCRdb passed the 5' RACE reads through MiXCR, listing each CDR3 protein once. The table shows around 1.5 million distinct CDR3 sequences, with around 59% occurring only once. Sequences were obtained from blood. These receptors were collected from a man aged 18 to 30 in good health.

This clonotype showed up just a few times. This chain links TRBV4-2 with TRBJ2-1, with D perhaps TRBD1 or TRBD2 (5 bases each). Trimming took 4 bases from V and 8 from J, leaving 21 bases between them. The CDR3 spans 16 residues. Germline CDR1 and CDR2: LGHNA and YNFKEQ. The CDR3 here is CASSPLEVGDVHEQFF. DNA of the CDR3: TGTGCCAGCAGCCCCTTAGAGGTGGGGGACGTGCATGAGCAGTTCTTC.

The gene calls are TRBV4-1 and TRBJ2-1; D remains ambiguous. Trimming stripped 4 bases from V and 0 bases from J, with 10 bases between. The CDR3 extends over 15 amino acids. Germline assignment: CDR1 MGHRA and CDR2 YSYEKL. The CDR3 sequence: CASSPPRSSYNEQFF. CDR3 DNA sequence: TGCGCCAGCAGCCCGCCCCGAAGCTCCTACAATGAGCAGTTCTTC.

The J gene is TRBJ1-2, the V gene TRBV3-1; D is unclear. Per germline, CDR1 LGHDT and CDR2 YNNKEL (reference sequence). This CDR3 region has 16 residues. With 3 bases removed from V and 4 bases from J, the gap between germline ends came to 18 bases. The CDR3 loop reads CASSHDGPPWGYGYTF. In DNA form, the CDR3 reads TGTGCCAGCAGCCACGACGGGCCTCCCTGGGGCTATGGCTACACCTTC.

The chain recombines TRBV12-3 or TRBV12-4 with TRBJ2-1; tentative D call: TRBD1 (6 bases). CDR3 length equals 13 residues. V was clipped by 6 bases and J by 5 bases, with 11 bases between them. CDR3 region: CASRDPGDNEQFF. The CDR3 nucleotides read TGTGCCAGCAGAGACCCAGGGGACAATGAGCAGTTCTTC.

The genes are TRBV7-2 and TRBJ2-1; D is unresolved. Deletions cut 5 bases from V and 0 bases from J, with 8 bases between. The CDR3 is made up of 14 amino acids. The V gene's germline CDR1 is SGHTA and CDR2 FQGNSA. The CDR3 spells CASSERSSYNEQFF. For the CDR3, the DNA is TGTGCCAGCAGCGAGAGAAGCTCCTACAATGAGCAGTTCTTC.